The TCR beta chain described here comes from a study of identical twins. Findings of the study overall: The same donors were not followed; conclusions instead depended on cross-sectional statistical analysis.

TCRdb re-derived calls from the 5' RACE reads in MiXCR, one entry per CDR3 protein. Altogether roughly 750,000 distinct CDR3 sequences are present, 21% being singletons, with the ten largest covering 4.3%. The ends lost 0 bases at V and 2 bases at J; junction bases unmatched: 4. Germline CDR1 LGHNA, CDR2 YSLEER. This CDR3 spans 15 amino acids. This clonotype showed up just a few times. Its antigen is undetermined. The donors were all healthy and Caucasian. The sample was also reused in another study, on T cells expressing NK-cell markers. In that study: These same clonotypes (in four donors) also led the CD3+CD56-NKG2C+ fraction.

This chain connects TRBV4-3 to TRBJ2-7, with 7 bases lining up with TRBD2. The sequence came from a woman between 18 and 29 years old in good health. The sequenced sample consisted of PBMCs. In DNA, the CDR3 is TGCGCCAGCAGCCAAGACGGCGGGGGACCCTACGAGCAGTACTTC. Translating it yields CASSQDGGGPYEQYF.